This T cell receptor (beta chain) was observed in a study of T cell repertoires in cytomegalovirus infection (dated by TCRdb to the late 2010s). Regarding the complete study: The HLA type of each donor mattered for the analysis, because public TCR beta signatures pointed to carriage of CMV infection along with the matching HLA type. The full study reports these points: The ex vivo response was dominated by HLA-C-restricted CMV-specific TCR beta clonotypes, which also provided the single most frequent clonotype in two of eight donors. In both this cohort and an independent roughly 350-donor cohort, the cumulative frequency of public TCR beta family members distinguished carriers of CMV infection plus the relevant HLA type.

The CDR3 contains 14 residues, cysteine and phenylalanine counted. Only the CDR3 portion is preserved as DNA: 42 bases, with reading frame beginning at the first base. The CDR1 and CDR2 encoded by the germline V gene (reference sequence) are MNHEY and SMNVEV. TCRdb shows the sequencer as Illumina HiSeq 1500. Using fastp trimming at Q25 and MiXCR clonotype assembly, TCRdb reanalyzed the public sequencing data and kept in-frame beta chains. Rows are combined by CDR3 protein, so each entry shows the most common genes and DNA. This sample lists nearly 650,000 distinct CDR3 sequences; approximately 24% were detected once. Together, the top ten hold approximately 8% of the sample. Regarding this clonotype: Its specific antigen is unknown. A much larger clone sits a single nucleotide away, making a read error possible.

Sequences were obtained from CD8+ T cells from PBMCs. The sequence came from a human donor in good health (CMV status not recorded). Some clones in this sample may be carry-over from other donors' samples. The chain employs TRBV27 and TRBJ2-1; 9 nucleotides in the junction match TRBD2. The CDR3 is CVSSFSGGYNEQFF. The sequenced DNA is TGTGTCAGCAGTTTTAGCGGGGGCTACAATGAGCAGTTCTTC.